Detailed here is one T cell receptor beta chain. What it recognizes is unknown. The sample is drawn from a study of response to subunit inactivated influenza vaccine. Per germline, CDR1 SGHDT and CDR2 YYEEEE. The V end lost 3 bases, the J end lost 8 bases, and 26 bases lay between the germline ends. This CDR3 has 18 residues. Using its own MiXCR run on the RT-PCR reads, TCRdb lists one record per CDR3 protein. This sample has 450,000 to 600,000 distinct CDR3 sequences, with approximately 17% found just once. Study-wide points: Only a handful of new T cells, the authors suggested, are recruited with each seasonal influenza vaccination.

This sequence joins TRBV5-6 and TRBJ1-4; D ambiguous. Here the sequenced sample was CD4+ T cells sorted from PBMCs, taken roughly 24 months after vaccination. This TCR was sampled from a man between 50 and 69 years old who received an inactivated influenza vaccine. The CDR3 nucleotides read TGTGCCAGCAGCTGGGCCGCCGGGAGAGGATCGTTCGGCGAAAAACTGTTTTTT. Protein sequence: CASSWAAGRGSFGEKLFF.